This T cell receptor beta chain was sequenced during a study of memory CD4+ T cells and cytomegalovirus serostatus. The CDR3 runs 17 residues. CDR1 is LGHNA, CDR2 YNFKEQ, per germline. Between the trimmed V and J ends, which lost 1 base and 0 bases, there was a span of 13 bases. Assay: immunoSEQ multiplex PCR; the TCRdb copy retains only in-frame clones and omits some. The sample lists over 60,000 clones, around 83% occurring once. Single viable CD3+CD4+CD8-CD45RO+ cells were sorted as the memory CD4+ T cells. The specimen sequenced was memory CD4+ T cells from blood. The genes are TRBV4-2 and TRBJ1-5; D remains ambiguous. The TCR originated in an adult in good health and CMV-seronegative. CDR3 DNA sequence: TGTGCCAGCAGCCAAGGTTCATCAGGACTTAGCAATCAGCCCCAGCATTTT. It encodes CASSQGSSGLSNQPQHF.